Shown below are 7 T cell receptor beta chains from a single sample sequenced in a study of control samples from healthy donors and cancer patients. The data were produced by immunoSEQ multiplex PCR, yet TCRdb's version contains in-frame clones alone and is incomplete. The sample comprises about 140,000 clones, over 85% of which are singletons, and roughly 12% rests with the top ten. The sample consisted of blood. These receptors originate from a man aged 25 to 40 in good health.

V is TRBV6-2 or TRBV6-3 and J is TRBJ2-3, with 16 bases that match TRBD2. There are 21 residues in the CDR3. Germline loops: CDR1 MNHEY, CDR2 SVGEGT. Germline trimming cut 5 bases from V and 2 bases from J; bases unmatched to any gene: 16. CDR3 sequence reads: CASSTNPGLAGGTTDTDTQYF. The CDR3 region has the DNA TGTGCCAGCAGTACCAACCCGGGACTAGCGGGAGGGACTACTGACACAGATACGCAGTATTTT.

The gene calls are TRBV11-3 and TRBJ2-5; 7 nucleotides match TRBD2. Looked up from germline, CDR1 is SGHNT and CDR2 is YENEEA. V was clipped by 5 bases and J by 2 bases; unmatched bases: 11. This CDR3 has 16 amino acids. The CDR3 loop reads CASSTWEGGAQETQYF. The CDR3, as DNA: TGTGCCAGCAGCACCTGGGAGGGAGGGGCTCAAGAGACCCAGTACTTC. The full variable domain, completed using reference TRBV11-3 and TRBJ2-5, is EAGVVQSPRYKIIEKKQPVAFWCNPISGHNTLYWYLQNLGQGPELLIRYENEEAVDDSQLPKDRFSAERLKGVDSTLKIQPAELGDSAVYLCASSTWEGGAQETQYFGPGTRLLVL.

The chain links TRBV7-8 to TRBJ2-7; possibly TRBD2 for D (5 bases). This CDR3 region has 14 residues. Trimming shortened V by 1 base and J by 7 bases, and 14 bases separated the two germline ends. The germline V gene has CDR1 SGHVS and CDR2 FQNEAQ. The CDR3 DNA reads TGTGCCAGCAGCTTAGTGGTGGGAGTAGGAGAGCAGTACTTC. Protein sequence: CASSLVVGVGEQYF.

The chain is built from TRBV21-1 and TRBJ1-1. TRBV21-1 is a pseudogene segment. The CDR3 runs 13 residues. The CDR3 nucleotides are TGTGCCAGCAGACGGAGAGAAGACACTGAAGCTTTCTTT. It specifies CASRRREDTEAFF.

The DNA of the CDR3 is TGTGCCAGCAGTCCAGCGGGAGGGAGCACAGATACGCAGTATTTT. This translates into CASSPAGGSTDTQYF. The rearrangement joins TRBV27 to TRBJ2-3; 10 nucleotides match TRBD2. With 5 bases clipped from V and 0 bases from J, the junction kept 2 bases outside the gene matches. This CDR3 contains 15 residues. Per the germline V gene, CDR1 is MNHEY and CDR2 is SMNVEV (reference sequence).

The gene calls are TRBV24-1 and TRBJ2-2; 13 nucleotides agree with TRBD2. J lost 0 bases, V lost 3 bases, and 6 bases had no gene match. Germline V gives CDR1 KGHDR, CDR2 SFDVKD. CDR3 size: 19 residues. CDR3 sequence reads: CATSDPRLAGGTNTGELFF. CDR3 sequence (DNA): TGTGCCACCAGTGATCCGAGACTAGCGGGGGGAACGAACACCGGGGAGCTGTTTTTT.

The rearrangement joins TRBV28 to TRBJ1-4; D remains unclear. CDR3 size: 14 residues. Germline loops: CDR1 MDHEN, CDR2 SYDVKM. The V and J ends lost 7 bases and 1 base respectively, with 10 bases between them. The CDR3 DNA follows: TGTGCCAGCAATCGGGGAGTAACTAATGAAAAACTGTTTTTT. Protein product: CASNRGVTNEKLFF. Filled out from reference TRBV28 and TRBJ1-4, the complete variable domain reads DVKVTQSSRYLVKRTGEKVFLECVQDMDHENMFWYRQDPGLGLRLIYFSYDVKMKEKGDIPEGYSVSREKKERFSLILESASTNQTSMYLCASNRGVTNEKLFFGSGTQLSVL.